These 27 T cell receptor beta chains came from one sample sequenced in a study of blood T cell repertoires in COVID-19. TCRdb keeps only in-frame clones here, not all; method: immunoSEQ multiplex PCR. The sample lists around 460,000 clones, around 90% occurring once. The sequencing sample was made of peripheral blood. The receptors were gathered from a man younger than 35 with COVID-19, enrolled during active disease.

This chain links TRBV10-1 with TRBJ1-1, with D uncertain. The CDR3 totals 12 residues. V lost 4 bases and J 4 bases, leaving 7 bases between the germline ends. The germline V gene has CDR1 WNHNN and CDR2 SYGVQD (reference sequence). CDR3 region: CASSVDGTEAFF. CDR3 nucleotide sequence: TGCGCCAGCAGTGTAGATGGCACTGAAGCTTTCTTT.

V and J are TRBV6-6 and TRBJ2-5; D possibly corresponds to TRBD1 (5 bases). The CDR3 contains 15 residues. V was clipped by 0 bases and J by 1 base, with 9 bases between them. Germline values: CDR1 MNHNY, CDR2 SVGAGI (reference sequence). The CDR3 DNA sequence: TGTGCCAGCAGTTACTCAAGACAGTCCCAAGAGACCCAGTACTTC. It codes for CASSYSRQSQETQYF.

CDR3 bases: TGTGCCAGCAGCGTTAGTGATAAAGAGACCCAGTACTTC. Encoded protein: CASSVSDKETQYF. This chain joins TRBV7-2 and TRBJ2-5; D call uncertain. Germline loops: CDR1 SGHTA, CDR2 FQGNSA. V was cut by 5 bases and J by 3 bases, with 10 bases left in between. This CDR3 has 13 amino acids.

This chain connects TRBV5-1 to TRBJ2-1; 9 bases are shared with TRBD2. This CDR3 region has 15 residues. Trimming at V came to 2 bases and at J to 9 bases, leaving 9 bases not matched to a gene. Germline values: CDR1 SGHRS, CDR2 YFSETQ. This CDR3 is CASSFLAGEKGEQFF. The CDR3 coding sequence is TGCGCCAGCAGCTTTTTAGCGGGAGAAAAGGGTGAGCAGTTCTTC.

V is TRBV5-6 and J is TRBJ2-5; D uncertain. The CDR3 sequence is 11 residues long. Germline V CDR1 and CDR2: SGHDT, YYEEEE. V dropped 2 bases and J dropped 5 bases, with 4 bases sitting between them. CDR3 sequence reads: CASSFQETQYF. CDR3 nucleotide sequence: TGTGCCAGCAGCTTCCAGGAGACCCAGTACTTC.

The rearrangement links TRBV10-2 to TRBJ2-7; D unclear. There are 13 residues in the CDR3. V shed 6 bases and J shed 0 bases, with 9 bases lying between them. From germline, CDR1 is WSHSY and CDR2 SAAADI. The CDR3 protein is CASRKSNSYEQYF. CDR3 nucleotides: TGCGCCAGCAGGAAGAGTAACTCCTACGAGCAGTACTTC.

The CDR3 spells CASRRGERFAVANVLTF. The CDR3 nucleotides are TGTGCCAGCAGACGAGGCGAGCGGTTCGCAGTGGCCAACGTCCTGACTTTC. The J gene is TRBJ2-6, the V gene TRBV6-6; perhaps TRBD2 as D (5 bases). Trimming shortened V by 6 bases and J by 6 bases, and 21 bases separated the two germline ends. Germline loops: CDR1 MNHNY, CDR2 SVGAGI (reference sequence). The CDR3 is 17 amino acids.

This clone was recorded a few times. CDR3 protein: CASSFSRTGGYTF. The CDR3 region has the DNA TGTGCCAGCAGCTTCAGTCGAACCGGGGGCTACACCTTC. The chain combines TRBV5-6 with TRBJ1-2; no definite D call. Germline assignment: CDR1 SGHDT and CDR2 YYEEEE. The V and J ends lost 2 bases and 8 bases respectively, with 13 bases between them. The CDR3 runs to 13 residues.

The genes are TRBV25-1 and TRBJ2-3; tentatively, D is TRBD2 (6 bases). The germline V gene encodes CDR1 MGHDK and CDR2 SYGVNS. This CDR3 comprises 17 residues. Trimming stripped 10 bases from V and 2 bases from J, with 25 bases between. The CDR3 here is CATPINLRRGHTDTQYF. CDR3 DNA sequence: TGTGCCACCCCAATTAACCTTAGGCGGGGTCACACAGATACGCAGTATTTT.

The chain links TRBV6-5 to TRBJ2-7, with 8 bases fitting TRBD1. The CDR3 sequence is 12 residues long. Germline CDR1 and CDR2: MNHEY and SVGAGI. The V and J ends lost 6 bases and 3 bases, in that order; junction bases with no gene match: 1. The CDR3 protein is CASRTGVYEQYF. The CDR3 coding sequence is TGTGCCAGCAGGACAGGGGTCTACGAGCAGTACTTC.

The genes are TRBV3-1 (or the pseudogene TRBV3-2) and TRBJ2-3; TRBD1 matches at 9 bases. Unmatched junction bases numbered 4, after V lost 8 bases and J lost 4 bases. Germline values: CDR1 LGHDT, CDR2 YNNKEL (reference sequence). CDR3 length: 13 amino acids. The DNA for the CDR3 is TGTGCCAGCGAGGGACAGGGATCAGATACGCAGTATTTT. This translates into CASEGQGSDTQYF.

The rearrangement joins TRBV5-1 to TRBJ1-1; D may be TRBD1 (6 bases). The CDR3 sequence is 13 residues long. Germline CDR1 is SGHRS and CDR2 is YFSETQ. The ends were cut back, 4 bases at V and 4 bases at J, with 11 bases in the middle. The CDR3 DNA reads as TGCGCCAGCAGCCCCAGGGGAAGCACTGAAGCTTTCTTT. Its translation: CASSPRGSTEAFF.

The chain carries TRBV9 and TRBJ2-1; D might be TRBD1 (6 bases). This CDR3 spans 17 amino acids. Trimming shortened V by 3 bases and J by 8 bases, and 24 bases separated the two germline ends. Germline CDR1 is SGDLS and CDR2 is YYNGEE. CDR3 loop: CASSAQPTGWSMDEQFF. CDR3 nucleotides: TGTGCCAGCAGCGCGCAACCGACAGGATGGTCTATGGATGAGCAGTTCTTC.

The rearrangement joins TRBV9 to TRBJ2-3; possible D gene TRBD2, 6 bases. The CDR3 runs 14 residues. Germline lookup yields CDR1 SGDLS and CDR2 YYNGEE. Deletions cut 6 bases from V and 4 bases from J, with 15 bases between. CDR3 residues: CASTTTGDPDTQYF. In nucleotides, the CDR3 is TGTGCCAGCACCACCACGGGAGACCCAGATACGCAGTATTTT.

V and J are TRBV3-1 (or the pseudogene TRBV3-2) and TRBJ1-2; tentatively, D is TRBD1 (5 bases). Germline values: CDR1 LGHDT, CDR2 YNNKEL (reference sequence). The length of the CDR3 is 14 residues. V was shortened by 1 base and J by 8 bases, with 14 bases between the two germline ends. The CDR3 DNA is TGTGCCAGCAGCCAAGGTCGGGGGATGGGGGGCTACACCTTC. Translating gives CASSQGRGMGGYTF.

The rearrangement joins TRBV27 to TRBJ2-2; D may be TRBD2 (5 bases). The CDR3 is 16 residues long. V was clipped by 5 bases and J by 6 bases, with 19 bases between them. The germline gives CDR1 MNHEY, CDR2 SMNVEV (reference sequence). In nucleotides, the CDR3 is TGTGCCAGCAGTCCAGCGGACTTAATACTCCCCGGGGAGCTGTTTTTT. Translation: CASSPADLILPGELFF.

CDR3 loop: CARDRNQPQHF. The CDR3 coding sequence is TGTGCCAGAGACAGGAATCAGCCCCAGCATTTT. V gene TRBV6-4 combines with J gene TRBJ1-5; a weak D match, TRBD1 (6 bases). This CDR3 region has 11 residues. The V end lost 9 bases, the J end lost 4 bases, and 7 bases lay between the germline ends. CDR1 is MRHNA and CDR2 is SNTAGT in the germline V gene.

The chain carries TRBV10-3 and TRBJ1-1; TRBD1 matches at 8 bases. Per the germline V gene, CDR1 is ENHRY and CDR2 is SYGVKD. The trim removed 6 bases at V and 3 bases at J, leaving 12 bases unmatched. The CDR3 runs 16 residues. Written as DNA, the CDR3 is TGTGCCATCAGCTCCGGACCCGGACAGGGTGACACTGAAGCTTTCTTT. Its protein is CAISSGPGQGDTEAFF.

Worth noting for this clone: One junction end does not reproduce the germline sequence, and a read error may be involved. The chain carries TRBV2 and TRBJ1-5, with D possibly TRBD1 on 5 matching bases. The CDR3 runs to 14 residues. Germline V CDR1 and CDR2: SNHLY, FYNNEI. The CDR3 spells CASRDGGAGQPQHF. DNA for the CDR3: TGTGCCAGCCGTGATGGCGGGGCAGGGCAGCCCCAGCATTTT.

This rearrangement joins TRBV27 to TRBJ2-2, with 7 bases fitting TRBD1. J gave up 0 bases and V 4 bases, and 2 bases lay outside the gene matches. Germline CDR1 MNHEY, CDR2 SMNVEV (reference sequence). CDR3 length: 15 amino acids. CDR3 sequence reads: CASSWDSANTGELFF. Here the CDR3 DNA reads TGTGCCAGCAGTTGGGACAGCGCGAACACCGGGGAGCTGTTTTTT.

The J gene is TRBJ2-4, the V gene TRBV19, with 11 bases identical to TRBD2. J was trimmed by 7 bases and V by 7 bases; bases with no gene match: 3. The CDR3 runs 13 residues. In germline, CDR1 is LNHDA, CDR2 SQIVND (reference sequence). The CDR3 region has the DNA TGTGCCAGTATGGGACTAGCGGTTAACATTCAGTACTTC. It yields the protein CASMGLAVNIQYF.

The chain has TRBV10-1 and TRBJ1-5; D may be TRBD1 (6 bases). Germline V gives CDR1 WNHNN, CDR2 SYGVQD (reference sequence). Trimming took 8 bases from V and 0 from J, leaving 17 bases between them. The CDR3 extends over 16 amino acids. The CDR3 coding sequence is TGCGCCAGCGGAAAACTTCCAGGGGATAGCAATCAGCCCCAGCATTTT. It encodes CASGKLPGDSNQPQHF.

The genes are TRBV9 and TRBJ2-7, with TRBD2 identical over 7 bases. Germline V CDR1 and CDR2: SGDLS, YYNGEE. The CDR3 contains 16 residues. The ends lost 2 bases at V and 2 bases at J; junction bases unmatched: 10. CDR3 sequence (DNA): TGTGCCAGCAGCGTTAACCCAACAGGACTAGCCTACGAGCAGTACTTC. Its translation: CASSVNPTGLAYEQYF.

V usage is TRBV5-1 and J usage is TRBJ2-1, with a tentative D call TRBD1 (6 bases). Trimming removed 4 bases from V and 6 bases from J, with 17 bases in between. This CDR3 is 15 amino acids long. Germline-derived CDR1 and CDR2 are SGHRS and YFSETQ. DNA for the CDR3: TGCGCCAGCAGCACAACCGGGACAAGGGGCAATGAGCAGTTCTTC. Translated, it gives CASSTTGTRGNEQFF. The variable domain in full, completed from reference TRBV5-1 and TRBJ2-1, reads KAGVTQTPRYLIKTRGQQVTLSCSPISGHRSVSWYQQTPGQGLQFLFEYFSETQRNKGNFPGRFSGRQFSNSRSEMNVSTLELGDSALYLCASSTTGTRGNEQFFGPGTRLTVL.

J is TRBJ1-2 and V is TRBV6-1; 7 bases align to TRBD1. The V segment lost 2 bases and the J segment 6 bases; nucleotides outside the gene matches: 15. The CDR3 length is 17 residues. CDR1 MNHNS and CDR2 SASEGT come from the germline V gene. Here the CDR3 DNA reads TGTGCCAGCAGTGAATCGGCGACAGGGCGGAGGAAGGATGGCTACACCTTC. Its translation is CASSESATGRRKDGYTF.

CDR3 sequence reads: CASSQLSGGSADTQYF. Here the CDR3 DNA reads TGTGCCAGCAGCCAACTTTCTGGCGGGAGTGCAGATACGCAGTATTTT. V and J are TRBV9 and TRBJ2-3; TRBD2 matches 7 bases. This CDR3 comprises 16 residues. Per the germline V gene, CDR1 is SGDLS and CDR2 is YYNGEE. The J segment lost 4 bases and the V segment lost 4 bases, leaving 12 bases of the junction unmatched.

The V gene is TRBV2, the J gene TRBJ2-3; 8 nucleotides match TRBD2. J gave up 1 base and V 0 bases, and 6 bases lay outside the gene matches. There are 17 residues in the CDR3. Looked up from germline, CDR1 is SNHLY and CDR2 is FYNNEI. CDR3 sequence reads: CASSEAPSSGGTDTQYF. The CDR3 DNA follows: TGTGCCAGCAGTGAAGCGCCGAGTAGCGGGGGCACAGATACGCAGTATTTT.